The clone carrying this TCR beta chain was seen more than once but under ten times. What it binds is unknown. The read terminates 3 residues ahead of where the CDR3 ends, so the germline J gene completes it. The data are from a study of T cell clonality in common variable immunodeficiency. Study-level points and caveats: Common variable immunodeficiency TCR beta sequences reportedly had fewer deletions and N-nucleotide insertions.

CDR3 length equals 16 residues. V dropped 4 bases and J dropped 3; count of bases not matched to a gene: 12. Germline values: CDR1 SQVTM, CDR2 ANQGSEA. The table came from immunoSEQ multiplex PCR; TCRdb's copy has only in-frame clones and leaves some out. The sample has 40,000 or so clones, none seen only once. This chain connects TRBV29-1 to TRBJ2-1; 7 positions agree with TRBD2. This TCR was sampled from a human donor with common variable immunodeficiency. Sample: peripheral blood mononuclear cells. CDR3 bases read: TGCAGCGTTGGATTCAGACTAGCTTCCTTCTACAATGAG. This gives the protein CSVGFRLASFYNE. In full, the CDR3 reads CSVGFRLASFYNEQFF.